This TCR beta chain derives from a study of OX40 agonist ivuxolimab in advanced cancers. Sequencing was performed with immunoSEQ multiplex PCR; in TCRdb, only in-frame clones are kept and a portion is missing. The sample gives under 90,000 clones, 85% to 90% of which show up once; about 0.2% is in the top ten. The V and J ends lost 6 bases and 4 bases respectively, with 18 bases between them. Germline CDR1 is LNHDA and CDR2 is SQIVND (reference sequence). The CDR3 runs to 15 residues. This sample comprised CD4+ or CD8+ T cells sorted from blood, obtained in a trial of the OX40 agonist ivuxolimab. This TCR came from an adult with an advanced solid tumor such as melanoma, head and neck, liver or kidney cancer. The chain carries TRBV19 and TRBJ1-2; D remains unclear. DNA for the CDR3: TGTGCCAGTAGAAACCCTCTGGGGAGTCTCTATGGCTACACCTTC. The encoded protein is CASRNPLGSLYGYTF.